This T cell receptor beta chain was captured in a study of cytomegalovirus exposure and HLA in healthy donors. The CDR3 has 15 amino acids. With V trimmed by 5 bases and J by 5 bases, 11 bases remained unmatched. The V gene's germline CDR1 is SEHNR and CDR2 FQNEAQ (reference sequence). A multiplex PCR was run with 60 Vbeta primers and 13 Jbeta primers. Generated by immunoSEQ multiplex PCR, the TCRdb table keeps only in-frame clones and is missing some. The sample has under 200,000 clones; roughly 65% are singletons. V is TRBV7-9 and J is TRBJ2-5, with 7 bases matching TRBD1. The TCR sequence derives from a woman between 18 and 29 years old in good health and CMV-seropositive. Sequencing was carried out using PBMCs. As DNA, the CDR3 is TGTGCCAGCAGCATACACAGGGGCGGTAGGGAGACCCAGTACTTC. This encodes CASSIHRGGRETQYF.